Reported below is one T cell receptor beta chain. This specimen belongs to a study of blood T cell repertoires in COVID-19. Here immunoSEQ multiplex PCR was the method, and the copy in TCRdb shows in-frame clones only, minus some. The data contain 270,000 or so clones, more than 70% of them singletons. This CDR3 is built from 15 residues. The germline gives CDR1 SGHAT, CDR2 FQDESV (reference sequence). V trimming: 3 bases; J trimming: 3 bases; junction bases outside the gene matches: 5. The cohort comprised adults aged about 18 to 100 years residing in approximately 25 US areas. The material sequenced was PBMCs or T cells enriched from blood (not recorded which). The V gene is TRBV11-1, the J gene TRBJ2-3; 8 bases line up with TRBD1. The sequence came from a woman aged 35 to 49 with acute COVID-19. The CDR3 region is CASSFRTGRTDTQYF. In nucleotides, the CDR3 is TGTGCCAGCAGCTTTCGGACAGGGCGGACAGATACGCAGTATTTT.